The present T cell receptor (beta chain) was sequenced within a study of regulatory T cells in long-lasting Graves disease (TCRdb year 2021). For the study in its entirety: Newly diagnosed Graves' disease patients had taken antithyroid drugs for less than 3 months. A total of 35 or so samples underwent TCR sequencing: roughly 13 from persistent and about 20 from newly diagnosed Graves' disease patients. The study was conducted in China and was registered as a clinical trial. Persistent Graves' disease patients were compared with newly diagnosed Graves' disease patients by peripheral blood TCR sequencing and RNA sequencing. Study-wide conclusions, independent of this receptor: Because the primary lesion, thyroid tissue, could not be accessed, the study looked at peripheral blood alone. Sequencing and analysis were limited to the TCR beta chain. Persistent disease showed preferential use of TRBV28, TRBJ1-2 and TRBJ2-5, whereas newly diagnosed disease favored TRBV20-1 and TRBJ2-1. More public clonotypes were shared among persistent patients (2,741) than among newly diagnosed patients (966). As a limitation, the authors acknowledged that the small sample size may reduce accuracy. Persistent Graves' disease patients showed lower TCR Shannon entropy and fewer highly expanded clones than newly diagnosed patients, suggesting clonal expansion.

Library preparation used multiplex PCR. Instrument on record: Illumina HiSeq 4000. iRepertoire HTBI primers and Arm-PCR amplification of CDR3 regions were used to construct TCR beta libraries. Before sequencing, the PCR products underwent gel purification. The paper's data handling went like this. A total of 62 TRBV and more than twelve TRBJ segments were identified across samples and were used for gene usage analysis of CDR3 amino acid clonotypes. Filtered high-quality paired reads were merged into contigs using COPE and FqMerger. BLAST was used to align contigs to IMGT TRBV, TRBD and TRBJ reference genes, with CDR3 defined following IMGT. Highly expanded clones were defined as clonotypes with a frequency above 0.1%. Shannon entropy was used to measure repertoire diversity, and the Gini coefficient was used to measure V-J evenness. Public clonotypes were defined as clonotypes shared by more than one individual. The raw public reads went through TCRdb reprocessing: fastp at Q25, MiXCR clone calling, in-frame beta chains kept. Rows matching on CDR3 protein sequence are summarized as one entry with the most common DNA and genes. Here the V and J calls rest on TCRdb's processing, not on the authors' analysis. The sample table lists around 400,000 distinct CDR3 sequences, about 16% of them with a count of one. The top ten clonotypes cover about 20% of the sample.

The time point label corresponds to: newly diagnosed GD, antithyroid drugs for less than 3 months. For both TCR sequencing and RNA sequencing, RNA was extracted from PBMCs in TRIzol. Graves' disease was diagnosed according to American Thyroid Association guidelines. Recruitment of patients was carried out at an endocrinology department in Xi'an, China. From each patient, 8 to 10 milliliters of peripheral blood was collected into an EDTA anticoagulant tube. Ficoll Paque Plus density gradient separation was used to isolate PBMCs, and no further T cell sorting was done. An Agilent 2100 Bioanalyzer and agarose gel were used to check RNA quality, while a NanoDrop 2000 measured RNA concentration. The CDR3 starts with the cysteine, ends with the phenylalanine, and has 17 residues. Only the CDR3 DNA stays, 51 bases, in frame from base 1. Germline trimming amounts to 5 bases on V and 5 bases on J, with 13 as the count of junction bases outside the gene matches.

This clonotype appeared many times. Its antigen has not been determined. Within one base of it there is no much larger clone, and no base qualities were kept. The TCR sequence derives from a female donor with Graves disease. The material sequenced was peripheral blood mononuclear cells (PBMCs), taken at new diagnosis, from a patient treated with antithyroid drugs. This chain joins TRBV12-3 or TRBV12-4 to TRBJ2-5, with 11 junctional bases fitting TRBD2. This receptor carries the CDR3 CASSPRLAGKLGETQYF. DNA sequence: TGTGCCAGCAGTCCTCGACTAGCGGGAAAACTAGGGGAGACCCAGTACTTC.